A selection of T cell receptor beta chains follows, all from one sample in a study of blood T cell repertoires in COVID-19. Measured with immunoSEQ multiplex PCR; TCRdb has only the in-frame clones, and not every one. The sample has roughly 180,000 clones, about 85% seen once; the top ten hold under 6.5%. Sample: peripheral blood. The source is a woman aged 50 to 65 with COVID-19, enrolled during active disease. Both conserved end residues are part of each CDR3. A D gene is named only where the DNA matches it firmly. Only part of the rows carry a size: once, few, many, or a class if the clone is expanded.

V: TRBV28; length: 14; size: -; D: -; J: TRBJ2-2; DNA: TGTGCCAGCAGTACAGGTTTGAACACCGGGGAGCTGTTTTTT; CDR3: CASSTGLNTGELFF
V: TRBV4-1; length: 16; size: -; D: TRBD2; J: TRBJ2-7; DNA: TGCGCCAGCAGCCCGTCGGCTAGCGGGGGAAAATACGAGCAGTACTTC; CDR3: CASSPSASGGKYEQYF
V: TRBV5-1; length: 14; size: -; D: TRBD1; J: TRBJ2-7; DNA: TGCGCCAGCAGCTTGGAAGGACAGGGGTCCGAGCAGTACTTC; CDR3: CASSLEGQGSEQYF
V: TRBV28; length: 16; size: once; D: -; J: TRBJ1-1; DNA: TGTGCCAGCACCCTCCAGAGGCCTGCAGTGAACACTGAAGCTTTCTTT; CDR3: CASTLQRPAVNTEAFF
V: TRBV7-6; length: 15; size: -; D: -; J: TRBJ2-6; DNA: TGTGCCAGCAGCCTCCCAGTATCTGGGGCCAACGTCCTGACTTTC; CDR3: CASSLPVSGANVLTF
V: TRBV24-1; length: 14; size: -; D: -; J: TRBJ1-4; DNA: TGTGCCACCAGTGGAGCGCCAGATAATGAAAAACTGTTTTTT; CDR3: CATSGAPDNEKLFF
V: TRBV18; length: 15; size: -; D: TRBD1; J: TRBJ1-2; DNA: TGTGCCAGCTCACCCGCGGGACAGCCTAACTATGGCTACACCTTC; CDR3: CASSPAGQPNYGYTF
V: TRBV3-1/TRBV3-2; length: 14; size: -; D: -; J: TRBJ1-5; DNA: TGTGCCAGCAGCCAAGATCAGATCAATCAGCCCCAGCATTTT; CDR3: CASSQDQINQPQHF
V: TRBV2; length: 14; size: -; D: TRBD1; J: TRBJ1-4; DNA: TGTGCCAGCAGAGTGACAGGGGCTAATGAAAAACTGTTTTTT; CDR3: CASRVTGANEKLFF
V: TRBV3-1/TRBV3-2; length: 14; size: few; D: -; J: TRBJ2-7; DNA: TGTGCCAGCAGCCAGACGGGACTGATCTACGAGCAGTACTTC; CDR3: CASSQTGLIYEQYF
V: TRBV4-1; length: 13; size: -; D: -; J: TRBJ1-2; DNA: TGCGCCAGCAGCCAAGCGGGGTACTATGGCTACACCTTC; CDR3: CASSQAGYYGYTF
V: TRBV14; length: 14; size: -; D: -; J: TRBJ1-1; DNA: TGTGCCAGCAGCCACCGGACAAAGAACACTGAAGCTTTCTTT; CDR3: CASSHRTKNTEAFF
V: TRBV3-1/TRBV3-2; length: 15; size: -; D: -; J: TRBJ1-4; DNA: TGTGCCAGCAGCCAAGGATCACTCCTTAGAGAAAAACTGTTTTTT; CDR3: CASSQGSLLREKLFF
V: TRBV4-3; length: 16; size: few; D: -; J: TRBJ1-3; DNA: TGCGCCAGCAGCCAGAGCGGCGCCTTCTCTGGAAACACCATATATTTT; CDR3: CASSQSGAFSGNTIYF
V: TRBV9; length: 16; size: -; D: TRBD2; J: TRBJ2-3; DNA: TGTGCCAGCAGCGTAGCGGGGGGGACCCTGAGAGATACGCAGTATTTT; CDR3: CASSVAGGTLRDTQYF